The clone carrying this TCR beta chain was seen a handful of times. The antigen remains unidentified. Looked up from germline, CDR1 is MNHNS and CDR2 is SASEGT. V shed 3 bases, J shed 3 bases, and the junction held 4 bases outside the gene matches. The CDR3 runs to 15 residues. Individuals with ophthalmopathy presented a Clinical Activity Score of at least 3, a NOSPECS grade of at least 4 and a duration under 3 months. There were TCR beta CDR3 regions amplified from RNA transcripts. In the first-round RT-PCR of the TCR CDR3, the HTBI primer set was used. In TCRdb, the multiplex PCR reads were re-called with MiXCR into one record per CDR3 protein. The sample consists of approximately 400,000 distinct CDR3 sequences, less than 20% of them appearing once. The sample is drawn from a study of T cells in Graves' hyperthyroidism and ophthalmopathy. For the study at large: Upon initial diagnosis and before any treatment, peripheral blood was collected. Notes on the study in general: Most clonotypes expanded in the thyroid (above 0.001) were also present in blood.

This TCR came from a man between 18 and 35 years old with Graves' ophthalmopathy. The chain employs TRBV6-1 and TRBJ1-3; 8 bases line up with TRBD1. Sequences were obtained from blood. The chain's CDR3 is CASSDEGQGGNTIYF. CDR3 nucleotides: TGTGCCAGCAGTGATGAAGGACAGGGTGGAAACACCATATATTTT.